This T cell receptor (beta chain) originates from a study of T cells in Graves' hyperthyroidism and ophthalmopathy. TCR beta CDR3 region amplification was performed from RNA transcripts. A set of HTBI primers served as the primers for a first-round RT-PCR of the TCR CDR3. A single record per CDR3 protein comes from TCRdb applying MiXCR to the multiplex PCR reads. The table shows under 700,000 distinct CDR3 sequences, with over 15% occurring only once. This clonotype was picked up many times. Its antigen remains unknown. The V end lost 4 bases, the J end lost 6 bases, and 16 bases lay between the germline ends. The CDR3 runs 13 residues. Per germline, CDR1 DFQATT and CDR2 SNEGSKA (reference sequence). Graves' hyperthyroidism qualified as stable when ophthalmopathy did not progress within 18 months. Uncontrolled infection, other autoimmune disease, pregnancy or lactation disqualified patients from enrolment. Out of about 10 ml of fresh peripheral blood came the PBMCs.

Findings and limits, study-wide: Most clonotypes expanded in thyroid above 0.001 were likewise present in blood.

The TCR comes from a woman between 18 and 29 years old with Graves' hyperthyroidism. Sequencing was carried out using blood. The chain joins TRBV20-1 to TRBJ2-7, with a possible D match to TRBD1 (7 bases). Here the CDR3 DNA reads TGCAGTGCTACCCAGGGGGGTGTCGGCGAGCAGTACTTC. Protein product: CSATQGGVGEQYF.